This T cell receptor beta chain emerged from a study of response to subunit inactivated influenza vaccine. Whole-study findings and limits: Authors suggested few new T cells are recruited by each seasonal influenza vaccination.

This clonotype occurred a few times. The antigen is not known. TCRdb reprocessed the RT-PCR reads via MiXCR and lists one record per CDR3 protein. Seen here are approximately 520,000 distinct CDR3 sequences, over 25% observed once, and the top ten hold 1.9%. This CDR3 region has 13 residues. Trimming removed 4 bases from V and 3 bases from J, with 8 bases in between. Sequencing was performed on CD4+ T cells sorted from PBMCs, taken 5 to 6 days after vaccination. The chain couples TRBV12-3 or TRBV12-4 to TRBJ2-3, with D unclear. The receptor was isolated from a man aged 50 to 59 who received an inactivated influenza vaccine. This CDR3 reads CASSSMSTDTQYF. In nucleotides, the CDR3 is TGTGCCAGCAGTTCCATGAGTACAGATACGCAGTATTTT.